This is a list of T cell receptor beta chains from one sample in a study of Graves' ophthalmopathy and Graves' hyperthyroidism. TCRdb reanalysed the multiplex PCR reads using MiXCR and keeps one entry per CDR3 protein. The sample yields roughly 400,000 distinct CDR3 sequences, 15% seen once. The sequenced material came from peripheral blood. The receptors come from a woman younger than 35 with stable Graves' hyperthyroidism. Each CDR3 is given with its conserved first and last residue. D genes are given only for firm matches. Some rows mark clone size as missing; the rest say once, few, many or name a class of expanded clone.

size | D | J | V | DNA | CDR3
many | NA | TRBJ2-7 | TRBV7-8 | TGTGCCAGCAGCTTAAGCCCCCCGAAGGACGAGCAGTACTTC | CASSLSPPKDEQYF
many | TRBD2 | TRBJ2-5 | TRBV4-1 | TGCGCCAGCAGCCAAGTTCCGGGCGGGGGGCGCCAAGAGACCCAGTACTTC | CASSQVPGGGRQETQYF
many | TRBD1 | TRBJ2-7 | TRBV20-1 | TGCAGTGCATACGATCCGGGACAGGGGGGCGAGCAGTACTTC | CSAYDPGQGGEQYF
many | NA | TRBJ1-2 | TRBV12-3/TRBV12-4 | TGTGCCAGCAGTTTTAATCCCAACTATGGCTACACCTTC | CASSFNPNYGYTF
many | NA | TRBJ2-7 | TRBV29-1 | TGCAGCGTTGTTTGGGGGGCCTGGGGCGAGCAGTACTTC | CSVVWGAWGEQYF
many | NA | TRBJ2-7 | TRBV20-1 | TGCAGTGCTAGAGGCCTCTCGACAGCCCCCTACGAGCAGTACTTC | CSARGLSTAPYEQYF
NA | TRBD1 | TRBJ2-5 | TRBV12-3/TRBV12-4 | TGTGCCAGCACCTCGACAGGGGGAGAGACCCAGTACTTC | CASTSTGGETQYF
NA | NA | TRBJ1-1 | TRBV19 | TGTGCCAGTAGTATTTTTAGAAATGATCCTGGCACTGAAGCTTTCTTT | CASSIFRNDPGTEAFF
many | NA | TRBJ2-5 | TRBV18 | TGTGCCAGCTCACCATCTAGCGTTGTGAAGACCCAGTACTTC | CASSPSSVVKTQYF
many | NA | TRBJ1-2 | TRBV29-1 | TGCAGCGTTCCCTCGACAGTTAACTATGGCTACACCTTC | CSVPSTVNYGYTF
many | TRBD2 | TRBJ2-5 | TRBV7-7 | TGTGCTAGCAGCTCAGGACTAGTTGCGGAGACCCAGTACTTC | CASSSGLVAETQYF
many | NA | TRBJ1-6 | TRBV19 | TGTGCCAGTAGTGTCCCAAAGCGGGATTCACCCCTCCACTTT | CASSVPKRDSPLHF
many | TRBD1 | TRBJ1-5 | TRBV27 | TGTGCCAGCAGTGAGCACCAGGGGGCAAATCAGCCCCAGCATTTT | CASSEHQGANQPQHF
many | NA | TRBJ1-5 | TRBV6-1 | TGTGCCAGCACCCAACATCTGAGTCAGCCCCAGCATTTT | CASTQHLSQPQHF